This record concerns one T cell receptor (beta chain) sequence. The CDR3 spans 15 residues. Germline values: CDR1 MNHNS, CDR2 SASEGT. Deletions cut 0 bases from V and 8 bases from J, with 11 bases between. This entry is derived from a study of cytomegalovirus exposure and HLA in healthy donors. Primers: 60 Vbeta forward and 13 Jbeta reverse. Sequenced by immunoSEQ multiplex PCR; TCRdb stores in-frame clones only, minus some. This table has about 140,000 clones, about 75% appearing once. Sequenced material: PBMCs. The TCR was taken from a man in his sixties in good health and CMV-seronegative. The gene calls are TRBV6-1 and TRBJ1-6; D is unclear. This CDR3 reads CASSEALGLYSPLHF. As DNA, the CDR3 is TGTGCCAGCAGTGAAGCGCTAGGCCTCTATTCACCCCTCCACTTT.